The clone carrying this T cell receptor beta chain showed up many times. Its target is not known. Regarding time point: newly diagnosed GD, antithyroid drugs for less than 3 months. Preparation of the TCR library used RNA extracted from PBMCs. The data belong to a study of regulatory T cells in long-lasting Graves disease. Study results and caveats: More public clonotypes were shared by persistent patients (under 3,000) than by new patients (about 1,000).

In building TCR beta libraries, iRepertoire HTBI primers were used together with Arm-PCR of CDR3 regions. TCRdb re-called the multiplex PCR reads through MiXCR, storing one row per CDR3 protein. Among about 220,000 distinct CDR3 sequences listed, roughly 18% were seen once. These data also formed part of another study, on T cells in Graves' hyperthyroidism and ophthalmopathy. As reported in that work: Across 18 months, stable Graves' hyperthyroidism was marked by no progression to ophthalmopathy. Patients were excluded for uncontrolled infection, other autoimmune disease, pregnancy or lactation.

The sample consisted of peripheral blood mononuclear cells (PBMCs), taken at new diagnosis, from a patient treated with antithyroid drugs. The TCR was taken from a woman in her twenties or thirties with Graves disease.

The CDR3 sequence is CAWSPRRLPYEQYF. CDR3 coding DNA: TGTGCCTGGAGTCCCAGGAGACTCCCCTACGAGCAGTACTTC. The rearrangement links TRBV30 to TRBJ2-7; D not resolved. The CDR3 is 14 amino acids. Trimming removed 2 bases at V and 2 bases at J, with 13 bases between. Per germline, CDR1 GTSNPN and CDR2 SVGIG (reference sequence).